The 23 T cell receptor beta chains given below trace back to one sample, sequenced in a study of T-cell memory formation after mild COVID-19. TCRdb recomputed calls from the 5' RACE reads with MiXCR, one row per CDR3 protein. The data hold 300,000 to 400,000 distinct CDR3 sequences, with under 30% observed a single time. The sample taken for sequencing was PBMCs or a T cell subset sorted from them (not recorded which). The source of these receptors is an adult woman who had mild COVID-19 (a few samples of this study predate the infection). Cell type and time point are not known.

This clonotype came up a few times. The rearrangement joins TRBV12-3 or TRBV12-4 to TRBJ2-2, with D uncertain. V was trimmed by 6 bases and J by 0 bases, leaving 11 bases between them. The CDR3 has 15 amino acids. The CDR3: CASSRGGSNTGELFF. The CDR3 DNA follows: TGTGCCAGCAGCCGCGGCGGATCGAACACCGGGGAGCTGTTTTTT.

The V and J genes are TRBV12-3 or TRBV12-4 and TRBJ1-3; 7 nucleotides align to TRBD1. There are 15 residues in the CDR3. The trim removed 4 bases at V and 0 bases at J, leaving 3 bases unmatched. CDR3 in DNA: TGTGCCAGCAGTTCAGGGGGGAGCTCTGGAAACACCATATATTTT. It yields the protein CASSSGGSSGNTIYF.

This chain uses TRBV9 with TRBJ2-1, with D perhaps TRBD2 (5 bases). Germline CDR1 is SGDLS and CDR2 is YYNGEE. V was pared by 4 bases and J by 8 bases, with 13 bases between. The CDR3 contains 13 residues. CDR3 region: CASSKSGADEQFF. The DNA for the CDR3 is TGTGCCAGCAGCAAGAGCGGTGCCGATGAGCAGTTCTTC.

The V and J genes are TRBV4-2 and TRBJ2-2, with D perhaps TRBD1 or TRBD2 (5 bases each). CDR1 and CDR2 from the germline V gene are LGHNA and YNFKEQ. Trimming stripped 2 bases from V and 8 bases from J, with 9 bases between. This CDR3 is 13 amino acids long. CDR3 region: CASSQKGTGELFF. The CDR3 DNA reads TGTGCCAGCAGCCAAAAAGGGACGGGGGAGCTGTTTTTT.

This sequence joins TRBV29-1 and TRBJ2-5; 7 nucleotides match TRBD1. The CDR3 totals 13 residues. From germline, CDR1 is SQVTM and CDR2 ANQGSEA. The trim removed 7 bases at V and 0 bases at J, leaving 5 bases unmatched. The DNA for the CDR3 is TGCAGCGCCGGACAGGACCACCAAGAGACCCAGTACTTC. This sequence encodes CSAGQDHQETQYF.

J is TRBJ2-1 and V is TRBV20-1, with a weak D call TRBD2 (6 bases). The germline gives CDR1 DFQATT, CDR2 SNEGSKA (reference sequence). CDR3 length: 15 amino acids. Trimming took off 5 bases at V and 1 base at J, with 15 bases between the two ends. The DNA for the CDR3 is TGCAGTGCTTCCTGGCCCGGGAGTTCCTACAATGAGCAGTTCTTC. It translates to CSASWPGSSYNEQFF.

This clonotype was recorded a few times. The rearrangement joins TRBV5-1 to TRBJ1-2; D is possibly TRBD1 (5 bases). In germline, CDR1 is SGHRS, CDR2 YFSETQ. Trimming took 0 bases from V and 8 from J, leaving 8 bases between them. The length of the CDR3 is 12 residues. The CDR3 sequence: CASSLAGGGYTF. CDR3 sequence (DNA): TGCGCCAGCAGCTTGGCGGGGGGAGGCTACACCTTC.

Concerning this clonotype: An end of the junction differs from the germline gene, which may be a read error. This rearrangement joins TRBV5-1 to TRBJ2-3; TRBD2 is a possible D gene (6 bases). The CDR3 has 15 amino acids. Germline assignment: CDR1 SGHRS and CDR2 YFSETQ. The CDR3 region has the DNA TGCGACAGCAGCTTGACGGGGGACGGCACAGATACGCAGTATTTT. Amino acid sequence: CDSSLTGDGTDTQYF.

The chain employs TRBV5-1 and TRBJ2-3, with D perhaps given as TRBD1 or TRBD2 (5 bases each). Germline values: CDR1 SGHRS, CDR2 YFSETQ. V dropped 4 bases and J dropped 2 bases, with 14 bases sitting between them. This CDR3 contains 15 residues. CDR3: CASSLEVGHTDTQYF. CDR3 DNA sequence: TGCGCCAGCAGCCTGGAGGTTGGACACACAGATACGCAGTATTTT. Full variable domain (outside the CDR3, taken from reference TRBV5-1 and TRBJ2-3): KAGVTQTPRYLIKTRGQQVTLSCSPISGHRSVSWYQQTPGQGLQFLFEYFSETQRNKGNFPGRFSGRQFSNSRSEMNVSTLELGDSALYLCASSLEVGHTDTQYFGPGTRLTVL.

This clonotype has only a few counts. The V call is TRBV15, the J call TRBJ2-2; D gene ambiguous. The CDR3 is 13 residues long. V was trimmed by 4 bases and J by 4 bases, leaving 7 bases between them. Per germline, CDR1 LNHNV and CDR2 YYDKDF (reference sequence). CDR3: CATSKLPTGELFF. DNA for the CDR3: TGTGCCACCAGCAAACTGCCCACCGGGGAGCTGTTTTTT.

In this sample, this clonotype turned up a few times. The gene calls are TRBV29-1 and TRBJ1-6; TRBD1 aligns across 7 bases. The CDR3 extends over 14 amino acids. Germline CDR1 SQVTM, CDR2 ANQGSEA. V shed 6 bases and J 6 bases; nucleotides not matched to a gene: 8. The DNA for the CDR3 is TGCAGCGTCCTACTACAGGGGCTTAATTCACCCCTCCACTTT. Protein product: CSVLLQGLNSPLHF.

The rearrangement uses TRBV12-3 or TRBV12-4 and TRBJ2-1; 8 bases line up with TRBD2. The CDR3 has 13 residues. V lost 4 bases, J lost 10 bases, and 6 bases stayed unmatched. In DNA form, the CDR3 reads TGTGCCAGCAGTTACGGGGGGGCTGGGGAGCAGTTCTTC. It specifies CASSYGGAGEQFF.

V is TRBV27 and J is TRBJ1-6, with D tentatively TRBD1 (5 bases). The CDR3 runs 12 residues. V shed 5 bases and J shed 12 bases, with 11 bases lying between them. Per germline, CDR1 MNHEY and CDR2 SMNVEV (reference sequence). The DNA of the CDR3 is TGTGCCAGCAGTCCCCCCGGGGGACCCCTCCACTTT. Protein: CASSPPGGPLHF.

This clonotype was seen only a few times. Germline and junction disagree at one end, which may indicate a read error. The V gene is TRBV6-2 or TRBV6-3, the J gene TRBJ2-7, with 9 bases matching TRBD2. This CDR3 comprises 12 residues. Germline CDR1 and CDR2: MNHEY and SVGEGT. The CDR3 reads CASSSTTGTSLF. Written as DNA, the CDR3 is TGTGCCAGCAGTTCTACAACCGGGACTAGCCTTTTC.

This chain links TRBV7-2 with TRBJ1-5; D may be TRBD1 (5 bases). Germline values: CDR1 SGHTA, CDR2 FQGNSA. The CDR3 runs to 16 residues. The germline V and J ends were trimmed by 6 bases and 4 bases, with 19 bases remaining between them. Here the CDR3 DNA reads TGTGCCAGCAGGGACGGGGCCCGAGCGGGGAATCAGCCCCAGCATTTT. Protein product: CASRDGARAGNQPQHF.

The chain is built from TRBV29-1 and TRBJ1-1; D is ambiguous. Between the trimmed V and J ends, which lost 4 bases and 2 bases, there was a span of 14 bases. Germline CDR1 reads SQVTM; CDR2 reads ANQGSEA. CDR3 size: 14 residues. This chain's CDR3 is CSVVGRRSNTEAFF. The CDR3 DNA follows: TGCAGCGTTGTAGGTAGAAGGTCAAACACTGAAGCTTTCTTT.

In this sample, this clonotype turned up many times. V usage is TRBV5-1 and J usage is TRBJ2-7; TRBD1 agrees at 7 bases. This CDR3 contains 13 residues. Germline V CDR1 and CDR2: SGHRS, YFSETQ. The V and J ends lost 4 bases and 2 bases, in that order; junction bases with no gene match: 3. The CDR3 DNA is TGCGCCAGCAGCCGCGGACAGGCCTACGAGCAGTACTTC. Residues: CASSRGQAYEQYF.

V usage is TRBV7-2 and J usage is TRBJ1-4; tentative D call: TRBD1 (5 bases). CDR3 length: 14 amino acids. V was cut by 4 bases and J by 8 bases, with 14 bases left in between. Germline V gives CDR1 SGHTA, CDR2 FQGNSA. This chain's CDR3 is CASSSDTSQEKLFF. The CDR3 DNA sequence: TGTGCCAGCAGCTCGGACACGAGCCAAGAAAAACTGTTTTTT. The whole variable domain, filled in from reference TRBV7-2 and TRBJ1-4, reads GAGVSQSPSNKVTEKGKDVELRCDPISGHTALYWYRQSLGQGLEFLIYFQGNSAPDKSGLPSDRFSAERTGGSVSTLTIQRTQQEDSAVYLCASSSDTSQEKLFFGSGTQLSVL.

The rearrangement joins TRBV5-1 to TRBJ2-2; D is undetermined. The CDR3 consists of 18 residues. Germline-derived CDR1 and CDR2 are SGHRS and YFSETQ. The ends were cut back, 0 bases at V and 4 bases at J, with 19 bases in the middle. The CDR3 bases are TGCGCCAGCAGCTTGGGGTTTCTCCGGCAGCTAAGCACCGGGGAGCTGTTTTTT. Protein sequence: CASSLGFLRQLSTGELFF.

This clonotype was counted at least ten times. The rearrangement joins TRBV3-1 to TRBJ2-1, with D unresolved. V lost 4 bases, J lost 0 bases, and 7 bases lay in between. The CDR3 is 14 amino acids. Germline assignment: CDR1 LGHDT and CDR2 YNNKEL (reference sequence). The CDR3 spells CASSRGSSYNEQFF. The DNA for the CDR3 is TGTGCCAGCAGCCGGGGAAGCTCCTACAATGAGCAGTTCTTC.

The table lists this clonotype with a few counts. V is TRBV5-1 and J is TRBJ2-2, with D uncertain. CDR1 is SGHRS and CDR2 is YFSETQ in the germline V gene. This CDR3 is 14 amino acids long. V was pared by 4 bases and J by 3 bases, with 10 bases between. The CDR3 region is CASSPKGHTGELFF. CDR3 bases: TGCGCCAGCAGCCCCAAAGGGCACACCGGGGAGCTGTTTTTT.

This clonotype was detected only a few times. The genes are TRBV24-1 and TRBJ2-3; D is ambiguous. This CDR3 is built from 15 residues. CDR1 and CDR2 (germline): KGHDR, SFDVKD. The ends were cut back, 4 bases at V and 4 bases at J, with 14 bases in the middle. The CDR3 nucleotides read TGTGCCACCAGTGAATTTGGTCCCGAAGCAGATACGCAGTATTTT. Encoded protein: CATSEFGPEADTQYF.

The V and J genes are TRBV29-1 and TRBJ1-3; no clear D gene. The V end was cut by 6 bases, the J end by 2 bases, with 11 bases between. Germline CDR1 reads SQVTM; CDR2 reads ANQGSEA. This CDR3 has 13 amino acids. CDR3 region: CSVQEKAGNTIYF. The CDR3, as DNA: TGCAGCGTCCAGGAGAAAGCTGGAAACACCATATATTTT.